A single sample gave rise to the 27 T cell receptor beta chains below, sequenced in a study of early T cells in non-severe SARS-CoV-2 infection. TCRdb re-called the 5' RACE reads with MiXCR, one entry per CDR3 protein. The top ten hold about 2.5% of the sample, which has tens of thousands of distinct CDR3 sequences, 9.5% to 15% seen once. This specimen was whole blood, taken at baseline. All receptors come from an adult who was a healthcare worker with PCR-confirmed SARS-CoV-2 infection or an uninfected control (not recorded which).

The genes are TRBV27 and TRBJ2-1, with D uncertain. The CDR3 consists of 11 residues. V was cut by 6 bases and J by 10 bases, with 10 bases left in between. Germline V gene sequence: CDR1 MNHEY, CDR2 SMNVEV (reference sequence). CDR3 sequence reads: CASSIGPEQFF. DNA for the CDR3: TGTGCCAGCAGCATAGGACCAGAGCAGTTCTTC.

This chain joins TRBV12-3 or TRBV12-4 and TRBJ2-4, with D possibly matching TRBD2 (5 bases). CDR3 length equals 13 residues. Trimming took 5 bases from V and 8 from J, leaving 13 bases between them. As DNA, the CDR3 is TGTGCCAGCAGTAGCGGCGGTAGGGACATTCAGTACTTC. It codes for CASSSGGRDIQYF.

This clonotype turned up a few times. V gene TRBV29-1 combines with J gene TRBJ2-1, with D perhaps TRBD2 (6 bases). V dropped 1 base and J dropped 5 bases, with 9 bases sitting between them. The CDR3 has 13 residues. The germline V gene has CDR1 SQVTM and CDR2 ANQGSEA. CDR3 loop: CSVEVGLNNEQFF. The DNA of the CDR3 is TGCAGCGTTGAAGTGGGACTGAACAATGAGCAGTTCTTC.

This clonotype was seen a few times. This chain connects TRBV5-1 to TRBJ2-7; maybe TRBD1 (6 bases). V was clipped by 3 bases and J by 3 bases, with 16 bases between them. The CDR3 is made up of 15 amino acids. The V gene's germline CDR1 is SGHRS and CDR2 YFSETQ. Here the CDR3 DNA reads TGCGCCAGCAGCTCCACAGGGAGAGGGGACTACGAGCAGTACTTC. Its protein is CASSSTGRGDYEQYF.

This clonotype has just a few counts. This chain links TRBV4-1 with TRBJ1-4; D is undetermined. This CDR3 contains 14 residues. Germline-derived CDR1 and CDR2 are MGHRA and YSYEKL. Deletions cut 4 bases from V and 1 base from J, with 7 bases between. The CDR3 nucleotides are TGCGCCAGCAGCCCTTACGTAACTAATGAAAAACTGTTTTTT. Residues: CASSPYVTNEKLFF.

A few counts support this clonotype. The J gene is TRBJ2-5, the V gene TRBV27; no definite D call. This CDR3 is 15 amino acids long. The germline gives CDR1 MNHEY, CDR2 SMNVEV (reference sequence). V lost 6 bases, J lost 7 bases, and 21 bases lay in between. CDR3 in DNA: TGTGCCAGCAGCCGCCTGAACTCTGGGGTCGTGACCCAGTACTTC. This codes for CASSRLNSGVVTQYF.

Comments on this clonotype: The conserved phenylalanine or tryptophan is not found at the CDR3 terminus, so this likely reflects a read error. The V call is TRBV28, the J call TRBJ2-7, with 7 bases lining up with TRBD1. The J segment lost 3 bases and the V segment lost 2 bases, leaving 7 bases of the junction unmatched. CDR1 MDHEN and CDR2 SYDVKM come from the germline V gene. This CDR3 has 15 amino acids. CDR3: CASSLETGVLYEQYY. DNA for the CDR3: TGTGCCAGCAGTTTAGAAACAGGGGTCCTCTACGAGCAGTACTAC.

This clonotype turned up a few times. The rearrangement joins TRBV11-2 to TRBJ2-1; D ambiguous. CDR1 is SGHAT, CDR2 FQNNGV, per germline. The CDR3 is 14 residues long. V lost 5 bases and J 4 bases, leaving 12 bases between the germline ends. CDR3 region: CASSPTTRYNEQFF. CDR3 nucleotide sequence: TGTGCCAGCAGCCCAACCACCCGATACAATGAGCAGTTCTTC.

This clonotype was observed many times. This chain connects TRBV28 to TRBJ1-3; D remains ambiguous. This CDR3 has 13 amino acids. Germline CDR1 is MDHEN and CDR2 is SYDVKM. Trimming removed 6 bases at V and 0 bases at J, with 6 bases between. The CDR3 DNA reads TGTGCCAGCAGACAGAGCTCTGGAAACACCATATATTTT. Its protein product is CASRQSSGNTIYF.

This clonotype occurred a few times. V is TRBV7-2 and J is TRBJ2-6; D not resolved. With 5 bases removed from V and 3 bases from J, the gap between germline ends came to 8 bases. CDR1 is SGHTA, CDR2 FQGNSA, per germline. CDR3 size: 14 residues. CDR3 amino acids: CASSPRYGANVLTF. As DNA, the CDR3 is TGTGCCAGCAGCCCTCGGTATGGGGCCAACGTCCTGACTTTC.

This clonotype was observed a few times. The V gene is TRBV25-1, the J gene TRBJ1-2; D remains ambiguous. The germline V gene encodes CDR1 MGHDK and CDR2 SYGVNS. Trimming removed 6 bases from V and 8 bases from J, with 22 bases in between. This CDR3 has 15 residues. CDR3 nucleotides: TGTGCCAGCAGCTCCATCCTGGCTCTACCAGGAGGCTACACCTTC. Encoded protein: CASSSILALPGGYTF.

The chain is built from TRBV20-1 and TRBJ1-2; tentatively, D is TRBD1 (6 bases). The CDR3 is 12 amino acids. The V gene lost 6 bases and the J gene lost 8 bases, with 16 bases spanning the gap. The V gene's germline CDR1 is DFQATT and CDR2 SNEGSKA (reference sequence). CDR3 protein: CSASRGAEGYTF. The DNA of the CDR3 is TGCAGTGCCTCCCGGGGGGCAGAAGGCTACACCTTC.

This chain joins TRBV12-3 or TRBV12-4 and TRBJ2-7; 11 bases match TRBD1. Trimming removed 6 bases from V and 6 bases from J; junction bases left unmatched: 4. The CDR3 contains 13 residues. CDR3 loop: CASSKGQGVEQYF. CDR3 coding DNA: TGTGCCAGCAGCAAGGGACAGGGGGTCGAGCAGTACTTC.

This clonotype occurred many times. This chain connects TRBV5-4 to TRBJ1-1, with a possible D match to TRBD1 (6 bases). The CDR3 totals 15 residues. The germline V and J ends were trimmed by 0 bases and 1 base, with 10 bases remaining between them. Germline lookup yields CDR1 SGHNT and CDR2 YYREEE (reference sequence). The DNA for the CDR3 is TGTGCCAGCAGCTTGGTCGGGACACCGAACACTGAAGCTTTCTTT. Protein product: CASSLVGTPNTEAFF.

The chain recombines TRBV3-1 with TRBJ2-7, with a weak D call TRBD1 (5 bases). This CDR3 has 15 amino acids. The V gene's germline CDR1 is LGHDT and CDR2 YNNKEL (reference sequence). V lost 3 bases to trimming and J lost 5 bases, with 17 bases between them. CDR3 in DNA: TGTGCCAGCAGCCATAATCCCAGGGAAGAGGACGAGCAGTACTTC. Encoded protein: CASSHNPREEDEQYF.

This clonotype occurred a few times. The V call is TRBV29-1, the J call TRBJ2-6, with D perhaps matching TRBD1 (5 bases). Trimming left V 6 bases short and J 0 bases short, with 9 bases between. The CDR3 runs 14 residues. Germline-derived CDR1 and CDR2 are SQVTM and ANQGSEA. This CDR3 reads CSVKDSSGANVLTF. In nucleotides, the CDR3 is TGCAGCGTCAAAGACAGCTCTGGGGCCAACGTCCTGACTTTC.

This clonotype was observed a handful of times. The gene calls are TRBV28 and TRBJ1-2; the D is unclear. The CDR3 sequence is 13 residues long. V lost 7 bases, J lost 6 bases, and 15 bases lay in between. Germline V lookup: CDR1 MDHEN, CDR2 SYDVKM. The CDR3 DNA is TGTGCCAGCATTGACACCCAAAGAAATGGCTACACCTTC. This gives the protein CASIDTQRNGYTF.

The chain combines TRBV29-1 with TRBJ1-2; no clear D. The V gene's germline CDR1 is SQVTM and CDR2 ANQGSEA. CDR3 size: 12 residues. Trimming removed 3 bases at V and 4 bases at J, with 9 bases between. This chain's CDR3 is CSVDRGLYGYTF. The DNA for the CDR3 is TGCAGCGTTGACCGGGGTCTCTATGGCTACACCTTC.

This clonotype was counted a few times. The chain links TRBV20-1 to TRBJ1-2, with 9 bases that match TRBD1. Germline V gene sequence: CDR1 DFQATT, CDR2 SNEGSKA (reference sequence). The CDR3 sequence is 14 residues long. The V gene end was trimmed by 1 base and the J gene end by 6 bases; junction bases not matched to a gene: 6. CDR3 sequence reads: CSARGQGGKNGYTF. The DNA for the CDR3 is TGCAGTGCTAGAGGACAGGGGGGAAAGAATGGCTACACCTTC.

In its sample, this clonotype was seen a few times. The rearrangement joins TRBV18 to TRBJ2-5, with TRBD1 identical over 9 bases. V dropped 4 bases and J dropped 5; count of bases not matched to a gene: 5. This CDR3 contains 14 residues. The germline gives CDR1 KGHSH, CDR2 LQKENI. CDR3 in DNA: TGTGCCAGCTCACGGGACAGGGCCACGGAGACCCAGTACTTC. It specifies CASSRDRATETQYF. Full variable domain (remainder filled in from reference TRBV18 and TRBJ2-5): NAGVMQNPRHLVRRRGQEARLRCSPMKGHSHVYWYRQLPEEGLKFMVYLQKENIIDESGMPKERFSAEFPKEGPSILRIQQVVRGDSAAYFCASSRDRATETQYFGPGTRLLVL.

The chain is built from TRBV6-1 and TRBJ1-1; D is undetermined. Germline CDR1 reads MNHNS; CDR2 reads SASEGT. This CDR3 has 11 residues. Deletions cut 7 bases from V and 10 bases from J, with 13 bases between. The chain's CDR3 is CASKYNRGAFF. For the CDR3, the DNA is TGTGCCAGCAAGTACAACCGGGGAGCTTTCTTT.

The sample holds many counts of this clonotype. At one end the junction does not follow the germline gene, possibly because of a read error. CDR3 residues: CASSSLAGGRRRF. In DNA form, the CDR3 reads TGTGCCAGTAGTAGTCTAGCGGGGGGCCGTCGACGCTTC. V is TRBV19 and J is TRBJ2-4; TRBD2 matches 11 bases. The CDR3 has 13 amino acids. Germline V gene sequence: CDR1 LNHDA, CDR2 SQIVND (reference sequence).

This clonotype was recorded many times. The chain employs TRBV20-1 and TRBJ2-3; the D is unclear. CDR1 and CDR2 from the germline V gene are DFQATT and SNEGSKA (reference sequence). With 4 bases removed from V and 2 bases from J, the gap between germline ends came to 7 bases. The CDR3 contains 12 residues. CDR3 sequence (DNA): TGCAGTGCTAACAGATACACAGATACGCAGTATTTT. Encoded protein: CSANRYTDTQYF.

Only a few counts were recorded for this clonotype. The chain has TRBV28 and TRBJ2-1; D remains unclear. This CDR3 has 11 residues. Germline CDR1 and CDR2: MDHEN and SYDVKM. V was clipped by 3 bases and J by 8 bases, with 5 bases between them. This CDR3 is CASSFYYEQFF. CDR3 bases: TGTGCCAGCAGTTTTTATTATGAGCAGTTCTTC. Supplemented by reference TRBV28 and TRBJ2-1, the full variable domain reads DVKVTQSSRYLVKRTGEKVFLECVQDMDHENMFWYRQDPGLGLRLIYFSYDVKMKEKGDIPEGYSVSREKKERFSLILESASTNQTSMYLCASSFYYEQFFGPGTRLTVL.

This chain links TRBV28 with TRBJ1-4; unclear D gene. Germline V gives CDR1 MDHEN, CDR2 SYDVKM. This CDR3 comprises 14 residues. Trimming removed 4 bases from V and 0 bases from J, with 6 bases in between. CDR3 loop: CASSSQSTNEKLFF. CDR3 coding DNA: TGTGCCAGCAGTTCCCAGTCAACTAATGAAAAACTGTTTTTT.

The genes are TRBV7-8 and TRBJ2-7, with unresolved D. Germline V CDR1 and CDR2: SGHVS, FQNEAQ. Trimming cost V 5 bases and J 1 base, with 12 bases left between them. The CDR3 length is 14 residues. The CDR3 loop reads CASSPTGFSYEQYF. CDR3 DNA: TGTGCCAGCAGCCCAACTGGGTTTTCCTACGAGCAGTACTTC.

Of note for this clonotype: A much larger clone sits a single nucleotide away, making a read error possible. J is TRBJ2-7 and V is TRBV7-2; 10 bases are shared with TRBD1. The germline gives CDR1 SGHTA, CDR2 FQGNSA. The CDR3 is 14 residues long. J lost 3 bases, V lost 3 bases, and 2 bases had no gene match. CDR3 bases: TGTGCCAGCAGCTTCGGGACAGGGGTCTACGAGCAGTACTTC. Residues: CASSFGTGVYEQYF.